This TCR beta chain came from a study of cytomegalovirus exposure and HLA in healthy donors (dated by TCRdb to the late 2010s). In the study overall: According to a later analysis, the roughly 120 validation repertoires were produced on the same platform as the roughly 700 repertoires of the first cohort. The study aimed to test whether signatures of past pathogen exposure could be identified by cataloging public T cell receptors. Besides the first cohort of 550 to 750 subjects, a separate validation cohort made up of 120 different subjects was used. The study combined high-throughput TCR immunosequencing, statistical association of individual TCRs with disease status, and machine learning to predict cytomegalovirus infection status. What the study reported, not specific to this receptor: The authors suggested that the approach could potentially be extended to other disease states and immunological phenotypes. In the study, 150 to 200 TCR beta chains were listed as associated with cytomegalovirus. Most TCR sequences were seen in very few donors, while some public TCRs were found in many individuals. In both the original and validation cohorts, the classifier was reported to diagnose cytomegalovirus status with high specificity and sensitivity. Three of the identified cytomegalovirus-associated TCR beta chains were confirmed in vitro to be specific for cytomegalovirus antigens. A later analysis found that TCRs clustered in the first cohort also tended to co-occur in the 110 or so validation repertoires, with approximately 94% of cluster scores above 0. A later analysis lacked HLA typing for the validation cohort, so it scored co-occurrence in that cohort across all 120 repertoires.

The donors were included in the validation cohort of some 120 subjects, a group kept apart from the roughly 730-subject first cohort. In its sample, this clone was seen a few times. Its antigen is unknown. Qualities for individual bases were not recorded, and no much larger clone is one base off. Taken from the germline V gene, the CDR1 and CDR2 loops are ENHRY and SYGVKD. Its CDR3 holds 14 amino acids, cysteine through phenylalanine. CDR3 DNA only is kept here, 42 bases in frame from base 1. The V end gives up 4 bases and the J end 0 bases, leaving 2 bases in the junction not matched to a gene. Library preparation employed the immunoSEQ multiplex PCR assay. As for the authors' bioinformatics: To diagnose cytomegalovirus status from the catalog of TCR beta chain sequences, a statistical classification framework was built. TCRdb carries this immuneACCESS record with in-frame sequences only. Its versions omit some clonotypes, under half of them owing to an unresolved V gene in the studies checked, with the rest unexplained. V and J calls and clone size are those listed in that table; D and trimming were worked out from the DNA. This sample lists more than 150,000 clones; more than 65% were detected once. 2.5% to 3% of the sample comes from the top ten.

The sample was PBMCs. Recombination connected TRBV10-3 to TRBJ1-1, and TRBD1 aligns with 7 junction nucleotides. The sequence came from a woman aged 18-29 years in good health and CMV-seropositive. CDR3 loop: CAISATGMNTEAFF. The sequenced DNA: TGTGCCATCAGTGCGACAGGGATGAACACTGAAGCTTTCTTT.